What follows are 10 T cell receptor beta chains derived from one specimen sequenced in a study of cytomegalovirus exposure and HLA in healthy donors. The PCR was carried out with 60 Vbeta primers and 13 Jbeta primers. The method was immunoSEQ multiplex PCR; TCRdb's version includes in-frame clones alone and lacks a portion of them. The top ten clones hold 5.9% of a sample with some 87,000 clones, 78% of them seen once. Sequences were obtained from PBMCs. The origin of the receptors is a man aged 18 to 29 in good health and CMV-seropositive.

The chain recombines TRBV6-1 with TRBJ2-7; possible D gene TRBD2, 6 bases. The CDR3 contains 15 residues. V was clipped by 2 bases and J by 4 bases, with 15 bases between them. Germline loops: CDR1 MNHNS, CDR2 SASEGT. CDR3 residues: CASSETVGGAYEQYF. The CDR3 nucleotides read TGTGCCAGCAGTGAAACCGTGGGGGGAGCGTACGAGCAGTACTTC.

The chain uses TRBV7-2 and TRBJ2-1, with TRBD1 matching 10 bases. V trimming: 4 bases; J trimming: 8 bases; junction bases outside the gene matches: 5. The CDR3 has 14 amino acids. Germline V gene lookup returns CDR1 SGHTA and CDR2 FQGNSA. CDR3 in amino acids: CASSYLGQGYEQFF. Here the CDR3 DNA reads TGTGCCAGCAGCTACCTGGGACAGGGGTATGAGCAGTTCTTC.

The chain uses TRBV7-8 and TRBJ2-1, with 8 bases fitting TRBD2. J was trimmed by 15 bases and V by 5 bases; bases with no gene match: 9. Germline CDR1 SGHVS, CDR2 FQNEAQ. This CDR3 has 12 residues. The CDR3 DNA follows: TGTGCCAGCAGCCCAAGGGGTCTAGCGGGGTTCTTC. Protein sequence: CASSPRGLAGFF. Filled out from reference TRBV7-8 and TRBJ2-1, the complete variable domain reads GAGVSQSPRYKVAKRGQDVALRCDPISGHVSLFWYQQALGQGPEFLTYFQNEAQLDKSGLPSDRFFAERPEGSVSTLKIQRTQQEDSAVYLCASSPRGLAGFFGPGTRLTVL.

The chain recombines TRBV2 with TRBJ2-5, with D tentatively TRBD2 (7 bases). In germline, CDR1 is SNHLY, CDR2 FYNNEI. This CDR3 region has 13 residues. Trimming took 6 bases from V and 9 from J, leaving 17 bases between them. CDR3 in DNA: TGTGCCAGCAGCGCGGCCCGGGGGGCGTCCCAGTACTTC. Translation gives CASSAARGASQYF.

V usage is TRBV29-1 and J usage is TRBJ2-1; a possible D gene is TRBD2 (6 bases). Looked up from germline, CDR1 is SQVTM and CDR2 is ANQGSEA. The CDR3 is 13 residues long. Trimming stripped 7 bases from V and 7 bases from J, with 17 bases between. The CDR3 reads CSGGLSGLNEQFF. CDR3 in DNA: TGCAGCGGGGGTTTGAGCGGGCTGAATGAGCAGTTCTTC.

The CDR3 sequence: CASSYHQGYTGELFF. For the CDR3, the DNA is TGTGCCAGCAGTTACCATCAGGGTTACACCGGGGAGCTGTTTTTT. The chain carries TRBV6-5 and TRBJ2-2, with D possibly matching TRBD1 (5 bases). V was trimmed by 2 bases and J by 3 bases, leaving 10 bases between them. Germline V gene lookup returns CDR1 MNHEY and CDR2 SVGAGI. The CDR3 is 15 amino acids.

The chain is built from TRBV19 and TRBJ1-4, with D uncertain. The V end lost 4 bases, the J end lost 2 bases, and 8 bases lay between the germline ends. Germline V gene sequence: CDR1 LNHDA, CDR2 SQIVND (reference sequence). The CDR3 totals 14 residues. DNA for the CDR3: TGTGCCAGTAGTACCCGGGGTACTAATGAAAAACTGTTTTTT. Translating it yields CASSTRGTNEKLFF.

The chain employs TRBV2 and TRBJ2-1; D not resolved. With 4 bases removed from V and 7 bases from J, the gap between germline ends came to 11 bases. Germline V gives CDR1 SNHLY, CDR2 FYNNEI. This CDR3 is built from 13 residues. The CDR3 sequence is CASSGESRNEQFF. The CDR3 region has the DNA TGTGCCAGCAGTGGAGAGTCTCGGAATGAGCAGTTCTTC.

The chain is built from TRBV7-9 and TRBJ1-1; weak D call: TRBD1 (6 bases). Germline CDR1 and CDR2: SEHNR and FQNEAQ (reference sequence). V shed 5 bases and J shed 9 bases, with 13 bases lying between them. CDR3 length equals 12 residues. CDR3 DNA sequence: TGTGCCAGCAGCCGACAGGTAGCTCAAGCTTTCTTT. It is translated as CASSRQVAQAFF.

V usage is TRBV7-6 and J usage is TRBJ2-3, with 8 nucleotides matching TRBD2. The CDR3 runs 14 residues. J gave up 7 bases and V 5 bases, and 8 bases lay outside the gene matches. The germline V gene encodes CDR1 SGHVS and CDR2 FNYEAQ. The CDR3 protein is CASSPPGLAHTQYF. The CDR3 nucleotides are TGTGCCAGCAGCCCACCCGGACTAGCCCATACGCAGTATTTT.